Following are 24 T cell receptor beta chains from one sample sequenced in a study of siplizumab effects on memory and regulatory T cells. Repertoires were generated with immunoSEQ multiplex PCR, while TCRdb's copy carries only in-frame clones and drops some. This table has around 110,000 clones, 94% appearing once. Material for sequencing was non-Treg CD4+ T cells sorted from blood. These TCRs come from a human donor in good health.

The chain couples TRBV27 to TRBJ2-7; 8 bases map to TRBD1. The length of the CDR3 is 14 residues. V lost 5 bases, J lost 5 bases, and 8 bases stayed unmatched. Germline V CDR1 and CDR2: MNHEY, SMNVEV (reference sequence). The CDR3 sequence: CASSADRVENEQYF. The CDR3 DNA reads TGTGCCAGCAGTGCGGACAGGGTGGAAAACGAGCAGTACTTC.

CDR3 sequence: CASSLEGAGGGYTF. The CDR3 DNA follows: TGTGCCAGCAGTTTAGAAGGGGCGGGGGGGGGCTACACCTTC. The chain recombines TRBV28 with TRBJ1-2, with D perhaps matching TRBD1 (5 bases). This CDR3 comprises 14 residues. The germline CDR1 and CDR2 sequences are MDHEN and SYDVKM. The V end lost 2 bases, the J end lost 8 bases, and 15 bases lay between the germline ends.

This chain uses TRBV5-1 with TRBJ2-2; D is undetermined. CDR1 is SGHRS and CDR2 is YFSETQ in the germline V gene. V dropped 1 base and J dropped 0 bases, with 10 bases sitting between them. The CDR3 has 16 amino acids. This chain's CDR3 is CASSLTPVANTGELFF. The DNA for the CDR3 is TGCGCCAGCAGCTTGACCCCCGTCGCGAACACCGGGGAGCTGTTTTTT.

The CDR3 nucleotides read TGTGCCAGCAGTCATAAACAGTCTGGACAGCCCCAGCATTTT. Its protein product is CASSHKQSGQPQHF. The chain is built from TRBV6-5 and TRBJ1-5; no reliable D call. Trimming pared 5 bases from V and 7 bases from J, leaving 15 bases between. This CDR3 comprises 14 residues. Germline CDR1 MNHEY, CDR2 SVGAGI.

The chain recombines TRBV6-5 with TRBJ1-2; no clear D. The CDR3 loop spans 14 amino acids. V gave up 5 bases and J gave up 4 bases, with 14 bases separating them. CDR1 and CDR2 (germline): MNHEY, SVGAGI. The CDR3 coding sequence is TGTGCCAGCAGTGAAAGCGGCAATATCTATGGCTACACCTTC. Translating gives CASSESGNIYGYTF.

J is TRBJ1-1 and V is TRBV5-4, with 7 nucleotides matching TRBD1. The V gene end was trimmed by 1 base and the J gene end by 3 bases; junction bases not matched to a gene: 3. CDR1 and CDR2 from the germline V gene are SGHNT and YYREEE (reference sequence). The CDR3 spans 14 residues. The CDR3 loop is CASSLRDRYTEAFF. The CDR3 DNA reads as TGTGCCAGCAGCTTGAGGGACAGATACACTGAAGCTTTCTTT. Based on the CDR3 plus reference TRBV5-4 and TRBJ1-1, the full variable domain is ETGVTQSPTHLIKTRGQQVTLRCSSQSGHNTVSWYQQALGQGPQFIFQYYREEENGRGNFPPRFSGLQFPNYSSELNVNALELDDSALYLCASSLRDRYTEAFFGQGTRLTVV.

The chain employs TRBV19 and TRBJ1-2; D remains unclear. Looked up from germline, CDR1 is LNHDA and CDR2 is SQIVND (reference sequence). CDR3 length: 12 residues. V was clipped by 6 bases and J by 4 bases, with 9 bases between them. As DNA, the CDR3 is TGTGCCAGTAGGACCAGCCCCTATGGCTACACCTTC. The encoded protein is CASRTSPYGYTF. Complete variable domain (other parts from reference TRBV19 and TRBJ1-2): DGGITQSPKYLFRKEGQNVTLSCEQNLNHDAMYWYRQDPGQGLRLIYYSQIVNDFQKGDIAEGYSVSREKKESFPLTVTSAQKNPTAFYLCASRTSPYGYTFGSGTRLTVV.

The rearrangement links TRBV18 to TRBJ2-7; 8 bases match TRBD2. Germline V gene sequence: CDR1 KGHSH, CDR2 LQKENI. The CDR3 runs to 15 residues. Losses at the gene ends were 2 bases for V and 4 bases for J; bases not matched to a gene: 7. CDR3 bases: TGTGCCAGCTCACCAGCCTCAGCGGGAGTGTACGAGCAGTACTTC. It yields the protein CASSPASAGVYEQYF.

As regards this clone: Other DNA sequences in the same sample also yield this CDR3. The V and J genes are TRBV6-5 and TRBJ1-1, with D perhaps TRBD1 (5 bases). The CDR3 consists of 14 residues. Germline V gene lookup returns CDR1 MNHEY and CDR2 SVGAGI. The germline V and J ends were trimmed by 6 bases and 4 bases, with 15 bases remaining between them. CDR3: CASRPGPQGTEAFF. The CDR3 DNA is TGTGCCAGCAGACCGGGACCGCAGGGCACTGAAGCTTTCTTT.

J is TRBJ2-1 and V is TRBV9; 8 nucleotides line up with TRBD2. With V trimmed by 6 bases and J by 8 bases, 7 bases remained unmatched. CDR1 is SGDLS, CDR2 YYNGEE, per germline. This CDR3 is built from 13 residues. The CDR3 loop reads CASNRGGLDEQFF. The CDR3 region has the DNA TGTGCCAGCAACCGGGGGGGCCTTGATGAGCAGTTCTTC. Together with reference TRBV9 and TRBJ2-1, the CDR3 gives the full variable domain: DSGVTQTPKHLITATGQRVTLRCSPRSGDLSVYWYQQSLDQGLQFLIQYYNGEERAKGNILERFSAQQFPDLHSELNLSSLELGDSALYFCASNRGGLDEQFFGPGTRLTVL.

The count of this clone is one. This rearrangement joins TRBV2 to TRBJ1-4, with D hard to call. V lost 2 bases and J lost 12, with 13 bases in between. This CDR3 is built from 13 residues. Germline loops: CDR1 SNHLY, CDR2 FYNNEI. The CDR3 nucleotides are TGTGCCAGCAGTGAAAATATAATGAAGGAACTGTTTTTT. Translated, it gives CASSENIMKELFF.

The genes are TRBV5-1 and TRBJ2-5; D is possibly TRBD1 or TRBD2 (5 bases each). Trimming pared 0 bases from V and 2 bases from J, leaving 11 bases between. Germline V gene sequence: CDR1 SGHRS, CDR2 YFSETQ. The CDR3 is made up of 15 amino acids. The CDR3 DNA reads as TGCGCCAGCAGCTTGGTAGGGGACCTTCAAGAGACCCAGTACTTC. It yields the protein CASSLVGDLQETQYF.

The chain combines TRBV2 with TRBJ1-1, with D hard to call. Germline assignment: CDR1 SNHLY and CDR2 FYNNEI. Trimming removed 2 bases from V and 2 bases from J, with 9 bases in between. The CDR3 spans 14 residues. CDR3 coding DNA: TGTGCCAGCAGTGAAACCAGAGGCAACACTGAAGCTTTCTTT. Translating gives CASSETRGNTEAFF.

The chain carries TRBV19 and TRBJ2-3; TRBD2 agrees at 11 bases. Looked up from germline, CDR1 is LNHDA and CDR2 is SQIVND (reference sequence). This CDR3 has 16 residues. V lost 5 bases to trimming and J lost 8 bases; unmatched junction nucleotides: 12. Written as DNA, the CDR3 is TGTGCCAGTAGTGTGACTAGCGGGACCCCGACGGGTACGCAGTATTTT. It translates to CASSVTSGTPTGTQYF. Using reference TRBV19 and TRBJ2-3 for the parts outside the CDR3, the full variable domain is DGGITQSPKYLFRKEGQNVTLSCEQNLNHDAMYWYRQDPGQGLRLIYYSQIVNDFQKGDIAEGYSVSREKKESFPLTVTSAQKNPTAFYLCASSVTSGTPTGTQYFGPGTRLTVL.

This clone was observed once. The chain couples TRBV11-2 to TRBJ1-1; D not resolved. The CDR3 length is 11 residues. In germline, CDR1 is SGHAT, CDR2 FQNNGV. V was pared by 1 base and J by 7 bases, with 4 bases between. This CDR3 reads CASSLVSEAFF. CDR3 coding DNA: TGTGCCAGCAGCTTAGTCAGTGAAGCTTTCTTT.

The chain combines TRBV6-6 with TRBJ1-4; no firm D call. This CDR3 contains 16 residues. V was cut by 0 bases and J by 3 bases, with 11 bases left in between. Looked up from germline, CDR1 is MNHNY and CDR2 is SVGAGI (reference sequence). The CDR3 DNA sequence: TGTGCCAGCAGTTACTCGAGGGCAGGCCCTAATGAAAAACTGTTTTTT. This gives the protein CASSYSRAGPNEKLFF.

This chain connects TRBV19 to TRBJ2-5; the match to TRBD2 covers 7 bases. Per germline, CDR1 LNHDA and CDR2 SQIVND (reference sequence). CDR3 size: 16 residues. V trimming: 1 base; J trimming: 4 bases; junction bases outside the gene matches: 9. Written as DNA, the CDR3 is TGTGCCAGTAGTATAGGGGGAGGGGATCGGAGAGAGACCCAGTACTTC. Translation gives CASSIGGGDRRETQYF.

The chain combines TRBV18 with TRBJ1-6; 9 nucleotides match TRBD1. The CDR3 sequence is 16 residues long. The V gene's germline CDR1 is KGHSH and CDR2 LQKENI. V shed 2 bases and J 6 bases; nucleotides not matched to a gene: 5. The CDR3 DNA reads TGTGCCAGCTCACCAGCGAACAGGGGGCTTAATTCACCCCTCCACTTT. This codes for CASSPANRGLNSPLHF.

The CDR3 protein is CASSPPKVISGANVLTF. As DNA, the CDR3 is TGTGCCAGCTCACCACCGAAAGTCATCTCTGGGGCCAACGTCCTGACTTTC. The chain has TRBV18 and TRBJ2-6; D unclear. Germline CDR1 KGHSH, CDR2 LQKENI. The ends were cut back, 0 bases at V and 0 bases at J, with 9 bases in the middle. The CDR3 is made up of 17 amino acids.

The chain links TRBV5-6 to TRBJ1-1, with 11 bases identical to TRBD1. Germline CDR1 is SGHDT and CDR2 is YYEEEE. The CDR3 is 18 residues long. V dropped 3 bases and J dropped 3; count of bases not matched to a gene: 13. The CDR3: CASSSLGTGGGVDTEAFF. The CDR3 DNA sequence: TGTGCCAGCAGCTCGCTCGGGACAGGGGGTGGTGTTGACACTGAAGCTTTCTTT.

This clone was seen only once. The junction departs from germline at one end; a sequencing error may be responsible. CDR3 sequence: CASSGDRDRGLF. The DNA for the CDR3 is TGTGCCAGCAGTGGAGACAGGGATAGAGGTCTTTTT. J is TRBJ1-4 and V is TRBV2; 7 positions agree with TRBD1. The germline V gene encodes CDR1 SNHLY and CDR2 FYNNEI. The CDR3 runs to 12 residues.

The J gene is TRBJ2-7, the V gene TRBV25-1; maybe TRBD2 (6 bases). The germline V gene has CDR1 MGHDK and CDR2 SYGVNS. The CDR3 runs to 11 residues. Trimming removed 7 bases at V and 4 bases at J, with 8 bases between. The CDR3 nucleotides are TGTGCCAGCACGGGAGAATACGAGCAGTACTTC. Translating gives CASTGEYEQYF.

The genes are TRBV2 and TRBJ1-1; 7 bases are shared with TRBD1. Germline CDR1 SNHLY, CDR2 FYNNEI. The CDR3 sequence is 14 residues long. V shed 2 bases and J 1 base; nucleotides not matched to a gene: 1. The CDR3 here is CASSERQGNTEAFF. In DNA form, the CDR3 reads TGTGCCAGCAGTGAACGACAGGGGAACACTGAAGCTTTCTTT.

CDR3 residues: CASSLVRDTQYF. The CDR3 DNA sequence: TGTGCCAGCAGCTTGGTCCGAGATACGCAGTATTTT. The rearrangement uses TRBV7-6 and TRBJ2-3; the D is unclear. CDR1 and CDR2 (germline): SGHVS, FNYEAQ. This CDR3 is built from 12 residues. Trimming shortened V by 3 bases and J by 5 bases, and 6 bases separated the two germline ends.